These 18 T cell receptor beta chains came from one sample sequenced in a study of blood T cell repertoires in COVID-19. Libraries were prepared by immunoSEQ multiplex PCR; TCRdb keeps only in-frame clonotypes and omits some of them. The sample includes about 140,000 clones, roughly 88% of them seen just once. Material: peripheral blood. The origin of the receptors is a man in his 70s with acute or convalescent COVID-19.

The chain employs TRBV2 and TRBJ1-1, with 7 nucleotides matching TRBD1. Germline lookup yields CDR1 SNHLY and CDR2 FYNNEI. The CDR3 sequence is 14 residues long. V lost 1 base, J lost 2 bases, and 1 base stayed unmatched. In DNA form, the CDR3 reads TGTGCCAGCAGTGAAGGGGACAGCAACACTGAAGCTTTCTTT. This gives the protein CASSEGDSNTEAFF.

The chain links TRBV9 to TRBJ1-2; 7 bases agree with TRBD1. With 0 bases clipped from V and 4 bases from J, the junction kept 6 bases outside the gene matches. Germline V CDR1 and CDR2: SGDLS, YYNGEE. The CDR3 runs to 15 residues. The CDR3 here is CASSVGGGAGYGYTF. The CDR3 nucleotides read TGTGCCAGCAGCGTAGGAGGGGGCGCGGGCTATGGCTACACCTTC. Combining the CDR3 with reference TRBV9 and TRBJ1-2 gives the whole variable domain DSGVTQTPKHLITATGQRVTLRCSPRSGDLSVYWYQQSLDQGLQFLIQYYNGEERAKGNILERFSAQQFPDLHSELNLSSLELGDSALYFCASSVGGGAGYGYTFGSGTRLTVV.

The chain is built from TRBV27 and TRBJ1-6, with D perhaps TRBD1 (5 bases). CDR1 MNHEY and CDR2 SMNVEV come from the germline V gene (reference sequence). V was pared by 6 bases and J by 7 bases, with 10 bases between. This CDR3 region has 13 residues. This CDR3 is CASSRVTNSPLHF. The CDR3 DNA reads TGTGCCAGCAGCAGGGTTACGAATTCACCCCTCCACTTT.

The count of this clone is one. This chain links TRBV10-3 with TRBJ2-3, with D unclear. Trimming took 2 bases from V and 1 from J, leaving 7 bases between them. Germline V gene lookup returns CDR1 ENHRY and CDR2 SYGVKD. The CDR3 is made up of 14 amino acids. In nucleotides, the CDR3 is TGTGCCATCAGTGAGAGCGTAGGCACAGATACGCAGTATTTT. Its translation: CAISESVGTDTQYF.

The rearrangement uses TRBV12-3 or TRBV12-4 and TRBJ2-7; 11 bases are a match to TRBD1. J was trimmed by 12 bases and V by 4 bases; bases with no gene match: 2. The CDR3 runs to 11 residues. The chain's CDR3 is CASSWTGGLYF. CDR3 DNA: TGTGCCAGCAGTTGGACAGGGGGCCTGTACTTC.

The V call is TRBV6-1, the J call TRBJ1-2, with a weak D call TRBD1 (5 bases). This CDR3 is 14 amino acids long. V shed 3 bases and J shed 4 bases, with 12 bases lying between them. Germline V gene sequence: CDR1 MNHNS, CDR2 SASEGT. The CDR3 here is CASSDRGGSYGYTF. The CDR3 region has the DNA TGTGCCAGCAGTGACCGGGGGGGAAGCTATGGCTACACCTTC.

The chain couples TRBV20-1 to TRBJ1-5; the D is unclear. The germline gives CDR1 DFQATT, CDR2 SNEGSKA (reference sequence). The CDR3 is 11 residues long. The V end was cut by 3 bases, the J end by 12 bases, with 12 bases between. CDR3 in DNA: TGCAGTGCTAGTGCCGCGCGGGTCCAGCATTTT. Protein product: CSASAARVQHF.

This chain joins TRBV10-3 and TRBJ1-5; D is possibly TRBD1 (6 bases). This CDR3 region has 17 residues. V lost 0 bases and J 3 bases, leaving 15 bases between the germline ends. Germline assignment: CDR1 ENHRY and CDR2 SYGVKD. The CDR3 bases are TGTGCCATCAGTGAGTCGTTGGGACACTTGGACAATCAGCCCCAGCATTTT. Amino acid sequence: CAISESLGHLDNQPQHF.

The V gene is TRBV4-1, the J gene TRBJ1-2, with a weak D call TRBD1 (6 bases). The V end lost 0 bases, the J end lost 6 bases, and 14 bases lay between the germline ends. The CDR3 sequence is 15 residues long. In germline, CDR1 is MGHRA, CDR2 YSYEKL. CDR3 in amino acids: CASSQDRYQGNGYTF. CDR3 bases: TGCGCCAGCAGCCAAGATCGGTACCAGGGGAATGGCTACACCTTC.

This clone was seen once. This rearrangement joins TRBV2 to TRBJ1-5, with D unresolved. Germline lookup yields CDR1 SNHLY and CDR2 FYNNEI. The CDR3 extends over 13 amino acids. The ends were cut back, 7 bases at V and 6 bases at J, with 13 bases in the middle. CDR3 loop: CASKLEGAQPQHF. The CDR3 nucleotides read TGTGCCAGCAAGCTGGAGGGCGCTCAGCCCCAGCATTTT.

The CDR3 protein is CASSLAWGQGDYGYTF. CDR3 nucleotides: TGTGCCAGCAGCTTGGCCTGGGGACAGGGGGATTATGGCTACACCTTC. The rearrangement links TRBV5-4 to TRBJ1-2, with 11 nucleotides matching TRBD1. Looked up from germline, CDR1 is SGHNT and CDR2 is YYREEE (reference sequence). Unmatched junction bases numbered 6, after V lost 0 bases and J lost 5 bases. The CDR3 runs 16 residues.

V gene TRBV5-4 combines with J gene TRBJ1-2, with D unclear. The CDR3 loop spans 15 amino acids. The V gene's germline CDR1 is SGHNT and CDR2 YYREEE (reference sequence). Trimming removed 2 bases at V and 0 bases at J, with 11 bases between. Here the CDR3 DNA reads TGTGCCAGCAGCTTAACGGCAGGCGCTAACTATGGCTACACCTTC. This translates into CASSLTAGANYGYTF.

The gene calls are TRBV2 and TRBJ2-7; 12 bases line up with TRBD2. V dropped 6 bases and J dropped 2; count of bases not matched to a gene: 8. CDR3 length equals 16 residues. CDR1 SNHLY and CDR2 FYNNEI come from the germline V gene. CDR3 residues: CASRRTTSGGPYEQYF. The CDR3 nucleotides read TGTGCCAGCAGACGTACCACTAGCGGGGGGCCCTACGAGCAGTACTTC. Based on the CDR3 plus reference TRBV2 and TRBJ2-7, the full variable domain is EPEVTQTPSHQVTQMGQEVILRCVPISNHLYFYWYRQILGQKVEFLVSFYNNEISEKSEIFDDQFSVERPDGSNFTLKIRSTKLEDSAMYFCASRRTTSGGPYEQYFGPGTRLTVT.

In this sample, this clone turned up once. This chain joins TRBV5-6 and TRBJ2-7; TRBD1 matches at 10 bases. This CDR3 has 14 residues. Germline V gene sequence: CDR1 SGHDT, CDR2 YYEEEE. With V trimmed by 4 bases and J by 2 bases, 3 bases remained unmatched. The CDR3 nucleotides read TGTGCCAGCAGCCTCGGGACAGGGGCCTACGAGCAGTACTTC. Encoded protein: CASSLGTGAYEQYF. Complete variable domain (other parts from reference TRBV5-6 and TRBJ2-7): DAGVTQSPTHLIKTRGQQVTLRCSPKSGHDTVSWYQQALGQGPQFIFQYYEEEERQRGNFPDRFSGHQFPNYSSELNVNALLLGDSALYLCASSLGTGAYEQYFGPGTRLTVT.

The chain joins TRBV4-1 to TRBJ1-5; maybe TRBD1 (6 bases). The CDR3 is 14 residues long. Deletions cut 5 bases from V and 1 base from J, with 9 bases between. CDR1 MGHRA and CDR2 YSYEKL come from the germline V gene. CDR3 loop: CASSAGASNQPQHF. The CDR3 nucleotides are TGCGCCAGCAGCGCAGGGGCCAGCAATCAGCCCCAGCATTTT.

This chain's CDR3 is CASSLAEDTEAFF. CDR3 coding DNA: TGCGCCAGCAGCTTGGCCGAGGACACTGAAGCTTTCTTT. The chain has TRBV5-1 and TRBJ1-1; D is ambiguous. The V end lost 0 bases, the J end lost 3 bases, and 6 bases lay between the germline ends. The CDR3 covers 13 residues. The V gene's germline CDR1 is SGHRS and CDR2 YFSETQ.

The chain uses TRBV6-5 and TRBJ1-3; D is undetermined. CDR1 is MNHEY, CDR2 SVGAGI, per germline. The CDR3 covers 15 residues. V was cut by 0 bases and J by 4 bases, with 10 bases left in between. CDR3: CASSYSRNTGNTIYF. The CDR3 DNA sequence: TGTGCCAGCAGTTACTCGAGGAACACCGGAAACACCATATATTTT.

This chain links TRBV2 with TRBJ2-3, with D hard to call. Germline assignment: CDR1 SNHLY and CDR2 FYNNEI. Between the trimmed V and J ends, which lost 3 bases and 1 base, there was a span of 5 bases. There are 13 residues in the CDR3. The CDR3 loop is CASSEGGTDTQYF. The CDR3 DNA sequence: TGTGCCAGCAGTGAGGGCGGCACAGATACGCAGTATTTT.